This T cell receptor (beta chain) appears in the sequencing data of a study of T cell responses to AZD1222 COVID-19 vaccine. Study-wide results and limits: It was only after the peak T cell response that any repertoires were sampled. CD4 TCRs linked to vaccination spanned spike, dominating at 160-218 and 743-854. Seropositive at baseline were only a handful of AZD1222 recipients. Donors skewed white British and female; clonal diversity was possibly underestimated.

Libraries were prepared by immunoSEQ multiplex PCR; TCRdb keeps only in-frame clonotypes and omits some of them. The sample yields approximately 170,000 clones, about 86% seen once. Concerning this clone itself: Its cognate antigen is unknown.

The CDR3 has 14 residues. The germline CDR1 and CDR2 sequences are KGHSH and LQKENI. V gave up 5 bases and J gave up 4 bases, with 12 bases separating them. J is TRBJ1-3 and V is TRBV18; possible D gene TRBD1, 6 bases. This receptor was taken from an adult who received the AZD1222 COVID-19 vaccine. The sequencing used peripheral blood, collected 28 days after the second AZD1222 dose. Written as DNA, the CDR3 is TGTGCCAGCTCATCACAGGGAACCGGAAACACCATATATTTT. Protein product: CASSSQGTGNTIYF.